The 10 T cell receptor beta chains below were found in one sample sequenced in a study of shared clonotypes between healthy human individuals. This table comes from immunoSEQ multiplex PCR, and its TCRdb copy is limited to in-frame clones, with some not included. The table lists roughly 2,500,000 clones, 93% of them singletons, with roughly 0.39% in the top ten. Sequencing was carried out using naive CD4+ T cells from PBMCs. As to subset: CD45RA+ positively selected. These TCRs come from a man aged 18-30 years in good health. Some clones in this sample may be carry-over from other donors' samples.

The chain couples TRBV2 to TRBJ2-5; unclear D gene. With 7 bases removed from V and 5 bases from J, the gap between germline ends came to 11 bases. CDR1 and CDR2 (germline): SNHLY, FYNNEI. The CDR3 runs 12 residues. CDR3 protein: CASTDGWETQYF. CDR3 in DNA: TGTGCCAGCACTGACGGGTGGGAGACCCAGTACTTC.

This clone appeared a single time. The genes are TRBV28 and TRBJ2-7; either TRBD1 or TRBD2 may fit D (5 bases each). CDR1 is MDHEN, CDR2 SYDVKM, per germline. The CDR3 spans 13 residues. The ends were cut back, 11 bases at V and 6 bases at J, with 20 bases in the middle. The CDR3 spells CASTGTPQAEQYF. As DNA, the CDR3 is TGTGCCTCAACCGGGACCCCTCAGGCCGAGCAGTACTTC.

The chain links TRBV9 to TRBJ2-5, with 14 bases fitting TRBD2. V lost 6 bases, J lost 5 bases, and 6 bases stayed unmatched. Germline V gene lookup returns CDR1 SGDLS and CDR2 YYNGEE. The CDR3 is 15 amino acids. CDR3 loop: CASTPGLAGVETQYF. The CDR3 bases are TGTGCCAGCACCCCGGGACTAGCGGGAGTTGAGACCCAGTACTTC.

A word on this clone: Distinct nucleotide sequences in the sample also encode this CDR3. The chain combines TRBV20-1 with TRBJ1-2, with D unresolved. This CDR3 spans 11 amino acids. The V end was cut by 3 bases, the J end by 3 bases, with 5 bases between. Germline V gene data show CDR1 as DFQATT and CDR2 as SNEGSKA (reference sequence). CDR3 loop: CSASGYYGYTF. The CDR3 region has the DNA TGCAGTGCTAGCGGGTACTATGGCTACACCTTC.

The chain recombines TRBV6-4 with TRBJ2-2, with 8 positions matching TRBD1. This CDR3 is 16 amino acids long. CDR1 and CDR2 (germline): MRHNA, SNTAGT. The V and J ends lost 6 bases and 4 bases, in that order; junction bases with no gene match: 10. The CDR3 here is CASSVLGQGTTGELFF. In DNA, the CDR3 is TGTGCCAGCAGCGTTCTTGGACAGGGTACCACCGGGGAGCTGTTTTTT.

This chain connects TRBV18 to TRBJ2-3; no clear D gene. Per the germline V gene, CDR1 is KGHSH and CDR2 is LQKENI. The ends were cut back, 3 bases at V and 1 base at J, with 14 bases in the middle. This CDR3 spans 16 amino acids. CDR3 region: CASSPFTNLGTDTQYF. The CDR3 DNA sequence: TGTGCCAGCTCACCCTTTACGAACTTAGGCACAGATACGCAGTATTTT.

J is TRBJ1-1 and V is TRBV19; 9 positions match TRBD1. Losses at the gene ends were 4 bases for V and 4 bases for J; bases not matched to a gene: 10. The germline CDR1 and CDR2 sequences are LNHDA and SQIVND (reference sequence). This CDR3 spans 16 amino acids. The CDR3 DNA sequence: TGTGCCAGTAGTACGCACCGACAGGGGGGTTTCACTGAAGCTTTCTTT. Its protein product is CASSTHRQGGFTEAFF.

This clone was recorded once. V gene TRBV5-1 combines with J gene TRBJ2-5; weak D call: TRBD2 (5 bases). V lost 6 bases and J lost 2, with 14 bases in between. Germline assignment: CDR1 SGHRS and CDR2 YFSETQ. The CDR3 runs to 14 residues. CDR3 DNA: TGCGCCAGCACCTCCGATCCGGGGCAAGAGACCCAGTACTTC. Its protein is CASTSDPGQETQYF.

CDR3 nucleotides: TGTGCCAGCAGTGTGGTGGGCACTGAAGCTTTCTTT. Protein: CASSVVGTEAFF. V usage is TRBV28 and J usage is TRBJ1-1; D gene unclear. This CDR3 contains 12 residues. The germline CDR1 and CDR2 sequences are MDHEN and SYDVKM. Trimming took 5 bases from V and 4 from J, leaving 8 bases between them.

The chain employs TRBV18 and TRBJ1-3, with D tentatively TRBD1 (5 bases). The CDR3 totals 15 residues. V was trimmed by 5 bases and J by 0 bases, leaving 11 bases between them. Germline lookup yields CDR1 KGHSH and CDR2 LQKENI. DNA of the CDR3: TGTGCCAGCTCAGGACGACAGAACTCTGGAAACACCATATATTTT. Residues: CASSGRQNSGNTIYF.